One and the same sample provided the 15 T cell receptor beta chains below, sequenced in a study of blood T cell repertoires in COVID-19 (TCRdb year 2020). Receptor amplification or capture employed the immunoSEQ multiplex PCR assay. In TCRdb, the immuneACCESS table is reduced to in-frame sequences with V and J assigned. These tables do not hold every clone; where another copy was compared, an unresolved V gene accounts for under half, and the others remain unexplained. This sample gives roughly 91,000 clones in total; approximately 80% of them show up just once. Around 7% of the sample is in the top ten clones. The sample consisted of peripheral blood. These receptors were taken from a man between 65 and 85 years old with acute or convalescent COVID-19.

The rearrangement joins TRBV4-1 to TRBJ2-3; a weak D match, TRBD2 (7 bases). The CDR3 extends over 21 amino acids. The V and J ends lost 1 base and 0 bases respectively, with 26 bases between them. From germline, CDR1 is MGHRA and CDR2 YSYEKL. CDR3 amino acids: CASSQGRMRGGRISSTDTQYF. Written as DNA, the CDR3 is TGCGCCAGCAGCCAAGGTCGGATGAGGGGGGGCCGAATTTCGAGCACAGATACGCAGTATTTT.

This clone appeared a few times. The chain combines TRBV3-1 (or the pseudogene TRBV3-2) with TRBJ2-1; 7 bases are shared with TRBD1. The CDR3 runs 14 residues. The germline CDR1 and CDR2 sequences are LGHDT and YNNKEL (reference sequence). Unmatched junction bases numbered 4, after V lost 6 bases and J lost 2 bases. For the CDR3, the DNA is TGTGCCAGCAGTCTCGACAGGGCCTACAATGAGCAGTTCTTC. Translating gives CASSLDRAYNEQFF.

In its sample, this clone was seen once. The chain recombines TRBV24-1 with TRBJ2-2; D might be TRBD1 (6 bases). V was clipped by 1 base and J by 4 bases, with 15 bases between them. There are 17 residues in the CDR3. CDR1 and CDR2 (germline): KGHDR, SFDVKD. CDR3 region: CATSDLRGSVGTGELFF. CDR3 coding DNA: TGTGCCACCAGTGATTTAAGGGGGAGCGTGGGCACCGGGGAGCTGTTTTTT.

The chain employs TRBV5-4 and TRBJ2-1; 7 nucleotides match TRBD2. Per germline, CDR1 SGHNT and CDR2 YYREEE (reference sequence). The CDR3 is 15 amino acids. With 0 bases clipped from V and 8 bases from J, the junction kept 8 bases outside the gene matches. The CDR3 spells CASSLGFGLVDEQFF. Written as DNA, the CDR3 is TGTGCCAGCAGCTTGGGGTTCGGACTAGTCGATGAGCAGTTCTTC.

The CDR3 spells CAWSEAATEAFF. The DNA of the CDR3 is TGTGCCTGGAGTGAGGCGGCGACTGAAGCTTTCTTT. The genes are TRBV30 and TRBJ1-1; D gene unclear. This CDR3 contains 12 residues. In germline, CDR1 is GTSNPN, CDR2 SVGIG (reference sequence). Between the trimmed V and J ends, which lost 1 base and 5 bases, there was a span of 8 bases.

The genes are TRBV6-5 and TRBJ1-3; D gene uncertain. V lost 0 bases to trimming and J lost 1 base, with 10 bases between them. Per the germline V gene, CDR1 is MNHEY and CDR2 is SVGAGI. The CDR3 spans 16 residues. The CDR3 sequence: CASSYSKWSSGNTIYF. The CDR3 DNA is TGTGCCAGCAGTTACTCGAAGTGGAGTTCTGGAAACACCATATATTTT.

The rearrangement joins TRBV7-9 to TRBJ2-2; D gene uncertain. In germline, CDR1 is SEHNR, CDR2 FQNEAQ (reference sequence). This CDR3 spans 12 amino acids. The V and J ends lost 3 bases and 5 bases respectively, with 4 bases between them. The CDR3 reads CASSFTTGELFF. The CDR3 nucleotides read TGTGCCAGCAGCTTCACTACCGGGGAGCTGTTTTTT.

This clone occurred a few times. V and J are TRBV5-6 and TRBJ2-3, with 8 bases that match TRBD2. From germline, CDR1 is SGHDT and CDR2 YYEEEE. The CDR3 consists of 16 residues. V lost 0 bases, J lost 2 bases, and 5 bases stayed unmatched. The CDR3 sequence: CASSLVAGIDTDTQYF. DNA for the CDR3: TGTGCCAGCAGCTTGGTAGCGGGGATTGACACAGATACGCAGTATTTT.

This rearrangement joins TRBV5-4 to TRBJ2-7; 7 nucleotides align to TRBD1. Germline V gene lookup returns CDR1 SGHNT and CDR2 YYREEE (reference sequence). Trimming removed 4 bases from V and 0 bases from J; junction bases left unmatched: 7. This CDR3 is built from 15 residues. The CDR3 coding sequence is TGTGCCAGCAGCCTCGGACAGGTCAGCTCCTACGAGCAGTACTTC. It encodes CASSLGQVSSYEQYF.

This rearrangement joins TRBV24-1 to TRBJ2-5; 8 bases line up with TRBD1. The junction had 11 bases not matched to a gene; V was cut back by 4 bases and J by 5 bases. This CDR3 is 16 amino acids long. CDR1 and CDR2 (germline): KGHDR, SFDVKD. The CDR3 coding sequence is TGTGCCACCAGTGACCCCAGGACAGGGTTGATCGAGACCCAGTACTTC. As protein: CATSDPRTGLIETQYF.

The genes are TRBV18 and TRBJ1-4, with D tentatively TRBD1 (5 bases). The CDR3 is 15 residues long. Trimming removed 2 bases at V and 5 bases at J, with 12 bases between. Per the germline V gene, CDR1 is KGHSH and CDR2 is LQKENI. The CDR3 DNA sequence: TGTGCCAGCTCACCATCGGCAGGGTCGAATGAAAAACTGTTTTTT. Translation gives CASSPSAGSNEKLFF.

The CDR3 sequence: CATHRGGRTDTQYF. Here the CDR3 DNA reads TGTGCCACCCATAGGGGGGGACGCACAGATACGCAGTATTTT. The chain combines TRBV24-1 with TRBJ2-3; tentatively, D is TRBD2 (7 bases). The V gene's germline CDR1 is KGHDR and CDR2 SFDVKD. The CDR3 has 14 residues. V was cut by 9 bases and J by 1 base, with 13 bases left in between.

This clone was found once. The V and J genes are TRBV28 and TRBJ1-5, with 11 bases matching TRBD1. The germline gives CDR1 MDHEN, CDR2 SYDVKM. V lost 3 bases and J lost 5; bases outside the gene matches: 9. CDR3 length equals 17 residues. The CDR3 spells CASSFRTQDRGHQPQHF. CDR3 DNA sequence: TGTGCCAGCAGTTTTAGGACTCAGGACAGGGGGCATCAGCCCCAGCATTTT. Filled out from reference TRBV28 and TRBJ1-5, the complete variable domain reads DVKVTQSSRYLVKRTGEKVFLECVQDMDHENMFWYRQDPGLGLRLIYFSYDVKMKEKGDIPEGYSVSREKKERFSLILESASTNQTSMYLCASSFRTQDRGHQPQHFGDGTRLSIL.

This clone was observed a single time. V usage is TRBV9 and J usage is TRBJ2-7, with D tentatively TRBD1 (6 bases). The CDR3 has 14 residues. Trimming cost V 3 bases and J 2 bases, with 12 bases left between them. Germline CDR1 reads SGDLS; CDR2 reads YYNGEE. CDR3 in DNA: TGTGCCAGCAGCGGTACGCAGGGGCCCTACGAGCAGTACTTC. Amino acid sequence: CASSGTQGPYEQYF.

This clone was seen repeatedly, ten times or more. This chain uses TRBV5-1 with TRBJ1-6; TRBD1 matches 8 bases. The CDR3 has 17 amino acids. Germline V gene data show CDR1 as SGHRS and CDR2 as YFSETQ. Unmatched junction bases numbered 9, after V lost 3 bases and J lost 4 bases. This CDR3 is CASSWGTGSGYNSPLHF. The CDR3 DNA reads as TGCGCCAGCAGCTGGGGGACAGGCAGCGGGTATAATTCACCCCTCCACTTT.